Sequencing of this T cell receptor (beta chain) was carried out in a study of T cell responses to AZD1222 COVID-19 vaccine (dated by TCRdb to the early 2020s). In terms of the full investigation: A total of just over 230 trial participants underwent TCR sequencing, of whom about 200 had received two doses of AZD1222 and roughly 26 had received two doses of the MenACWY control vaccine. Trial participants were enrolled into age subgroups of 18-55, 56-69 and 70-plus years, which contained around 150, 29 and 61 TCR-sequenced participants, respectively. General study outcomes and caveats: Because no day 14 peak-response samples were available, the repertoires could be characterized only after the peak T cell response. A significant rise in spike-specific TCR breadth and depth was observed after two AZD1222 doses relative to day 0 and relative to MenACWY recipients. Most participants were white British and females outnumbered males, and the authors suggested that clonal diversity may have been underestimated. Reportedly, close to half of the unique spike-specific TCRs recognized epitopes lying outside the regions that are mutated in the B.1.351 and B.1.1.7 variants. Conclusions about previously exposed vaccinees are limited because only a handful of AZD1222 recipients were SARS-CoV-2 seropositive at baseline. CD4 TCRs associated with the vaccine covered the entire spike protein, and the dominant responses were in regions 160-218 and 743-854. In the small 56-69-year group, the increase in depth fell short of significance, most likely because of low power.

Note on this clone: Which antigen it targets is not known. Base qualities are not provided; no much larger clone lies one nucleotide away.

The cysteine opens and the phenylalanine closes a CDR3 of 15 amino acids. Solely the CDR3 DNA is kept, with 45 bases framed from the first base. Trimming costs V 6 bases and J 5 bases, and their ends lie 18 bases apart. The germline V gene gives CDR1 as SGHAT and CDR2 as FQNNGV. The CDR3 regions of human TCRbeta chains were analyzed by immunosequencing. In the original analysis: TCRs in the repertoires were compared against a reference library of SARS-CoV-2-specific TCRs that had been generated with the MIRA antigen-specificity platform. Breadth was defined as the fraction of unique TCRs that were SARS-CoV-2-associated, and depth was defined as the fraction of total T cells that were SARS-CoV-2-associated. Using the MIRA data, every spike-specific TCR was mapped to the spike region that the TCR reacted to and assigned to either a CD4 or a CD8 class. Log10-transformed breadth and depth values were compared by one-way ANOVA with Sidak's multiple comparisons tests. This immuneACCESS table, as held by TCRdb, lists in-frame sequences with V and J called but not all clones. Of the missing ones, under half trace to an unresolved V gene in checked studies; the others have no known cause. D and trimming were read from the DNA, whereas the V and J calls and clone size are those reported in that table. This sample lists around 95,000 clones; about 89% were detected once. The top ten hold 4% to 5% of the sample.

Explained via the paper, the time point label denotes: baseline before first vaccination. What the treatment or condition label conveys for this sample: meningococcal conjugate vaccine given as trial control. Vaccinee samples were obtained from the UK trials COV001 and COV002, which included a single-blind randomized controlled phase 2/3 trial of AZD1222 (ChAdOx1 nCoV-19) in healthy adults. Trial participant PBMC samples were collected at day 0 and day 28 after the second dose for TCRbeta chain sequencing. Sequenced material: peripheral blood, taken on day 0 of MenACWY control vaccination. The TCR was taken from an adult in good health. The rearranged chain carries TRBV11-2 and TRBJ2-3, and possibly TRBD1, on 6 matching bases. The CDR3 corresponds to CASRAIRGRLDTQYF. In nucleotide form, the sequence is TGTGCCAGCAGAGCTATCAGGGGAAGGTTAGATACGCAGTATTTT. This CDR3, with the reference TRBV11-2 and TRBJ2-3 proteins standing in past its ends, gives the full variable domain EAGVAQSPRYKIIEKRQSVAFWCNPISGHATLYWYQQILGQGPKLLIQFQNNGVVDDSQLPKDRFSAERLKGVDSTLKIQPAKLEDSAVYLCASRAIRGRLDTQYFGPGTRLTVL.